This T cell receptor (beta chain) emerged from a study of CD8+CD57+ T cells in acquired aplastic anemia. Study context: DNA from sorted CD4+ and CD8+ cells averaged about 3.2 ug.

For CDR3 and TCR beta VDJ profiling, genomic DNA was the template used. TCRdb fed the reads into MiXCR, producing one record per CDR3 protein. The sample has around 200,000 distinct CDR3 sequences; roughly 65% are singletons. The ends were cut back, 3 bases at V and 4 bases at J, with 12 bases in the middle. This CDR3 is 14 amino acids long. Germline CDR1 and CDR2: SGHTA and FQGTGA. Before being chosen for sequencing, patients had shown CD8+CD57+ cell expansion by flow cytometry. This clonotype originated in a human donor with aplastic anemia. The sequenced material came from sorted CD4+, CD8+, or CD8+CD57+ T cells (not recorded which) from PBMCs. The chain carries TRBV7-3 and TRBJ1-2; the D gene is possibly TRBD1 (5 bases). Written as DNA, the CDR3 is TGTGCCAGCAGCTTCGGCAGGGAGGGCTATGGCTACACCTTC. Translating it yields CASSFGREGYGYTF.